Sequencing of this T cell receptor (beta chain) was carried out in a study of T cells in women clearing cervical HPV infection. On the study more broadly: Controls were women whose single incident HPV16 infection cleared within 12 months without precancer or cancer. Case blood was drawn when the lesion was first found; control blood after infection became undetectable. Cases' blood sampling followed lesion detection by median approximately 150 days (90 to 200). Study-wide results and caveats: TRBV6-7 relative abundance averaged around 0.11% in cases and approximately 0.15% in controls.

Clones were sequenced by immunoSEQ multiplex PCR, and TCRdb holds only the in-frame ones, with some missing. The sample includes about 39,000 clones. Comments on this clone: Its antigen is still unknown. The read terminates 3 residues ahead of where the CDR3 ends, so the germline J gene completes it.

CDR3 length: 13 amino acids. CDR1 is SNHLY and CDR2 is FYNNEI in the germline V gene. The TCR sequence derives from a woman aged 18-70 years with a cervical HPV16 infection that either progressed to CIN3+ or cleared (not recorded which). The sequenced sample was blood buffy coat. The chain uses TRBV2 and TRBJ1-2; the D gene is possibly TRBD1 (6 bases). The covered CDR3 bases are TGTGCCAGCAGTCCCACAGGGTTTGATGAC. It yields the protein CASSPTGFDD. The entire CDR3 sequence reads CASSPTGFDDYTF.